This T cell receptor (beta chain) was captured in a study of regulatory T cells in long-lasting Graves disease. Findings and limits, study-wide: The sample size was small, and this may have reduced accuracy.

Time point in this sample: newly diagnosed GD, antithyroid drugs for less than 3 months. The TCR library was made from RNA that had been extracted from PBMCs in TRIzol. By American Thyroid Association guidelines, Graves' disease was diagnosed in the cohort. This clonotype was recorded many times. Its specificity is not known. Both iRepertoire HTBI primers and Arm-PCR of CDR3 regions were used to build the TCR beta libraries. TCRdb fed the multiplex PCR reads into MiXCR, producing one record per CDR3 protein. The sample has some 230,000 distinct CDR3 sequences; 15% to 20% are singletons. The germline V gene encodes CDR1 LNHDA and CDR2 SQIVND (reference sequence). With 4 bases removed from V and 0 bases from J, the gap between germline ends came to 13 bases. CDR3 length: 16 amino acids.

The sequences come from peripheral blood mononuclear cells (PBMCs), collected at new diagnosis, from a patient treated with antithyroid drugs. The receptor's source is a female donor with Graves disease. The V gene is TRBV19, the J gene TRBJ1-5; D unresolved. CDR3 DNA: TGTGCCAGTAGTAATGAGGACGGTTATAGCAATCAGCCCCAGCATTTT. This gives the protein CASSNEDGYSNQPQHF. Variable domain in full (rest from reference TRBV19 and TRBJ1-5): DGGITQSPKYLFRKEGQNVTLSCEQNLNHDAMYWYRQDPGQGLRLIYYSQIVNDFQKGDIAEGYSVSREKKESFPLTVTSAQKNPTAFYLCASSNEDGYSNQPQHFGDGTRLSIL.